Sequencing of this T cell receptor (beta chain) was carried out in a study of blood T cell repertoires in COVID-19. Overall study context: Acute and convalescent COVID-19 specimens originated in the United States, Italy and Spain.

TCRdb's table, derived via immunoSEQ multiplex PCR, lists solely in-frame clones and lacks some. In the table there are approximately 140,000 clones, 88% of which are singletons. The germline CDR1 and CDR2 sequences are SGHDT and YYEEEE. The CDR3 has 14 residues. Trimming pared 2 bases from V and 2 bases from J, leaving 10 bases between. J is TRBJ1-2 and V is TRBV5-6; perhaps TRBD1 as D (6 bases). Sequenced material: peripheral blood. The sequence was collected from a man in his 60s with active or convalescent COVID-19. The chain's CDR3 is CASSLQGNNYGYTF. The CDR3 coding sequence is TGTGCCAGCAGCTTACAGGGCAACAACTATGGCTACACCTTC.